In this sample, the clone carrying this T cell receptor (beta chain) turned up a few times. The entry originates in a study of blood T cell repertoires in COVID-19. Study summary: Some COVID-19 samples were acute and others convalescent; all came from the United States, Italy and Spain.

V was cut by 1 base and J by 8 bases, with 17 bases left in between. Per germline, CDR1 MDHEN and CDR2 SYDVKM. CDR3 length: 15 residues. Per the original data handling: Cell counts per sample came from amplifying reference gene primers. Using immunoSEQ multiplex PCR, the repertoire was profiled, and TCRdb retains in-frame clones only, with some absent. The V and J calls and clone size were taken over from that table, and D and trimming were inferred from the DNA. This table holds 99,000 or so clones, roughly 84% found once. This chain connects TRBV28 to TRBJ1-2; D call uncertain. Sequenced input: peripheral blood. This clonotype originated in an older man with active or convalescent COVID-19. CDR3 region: CASSLSGYLSLGYTF. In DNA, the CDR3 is TGTGCCAGCAGTTTATCGGGTTACCTCAGCCTCGGCTACACCTTC.